This TCR beta chain was captured by sequencing in a study of T cells in Graves' hyperthyroidism and ophthalmopathy. The CDR3 covers 17 residues. CDR1 is DFQATT, CDR2 SNEGSKA, per germline (reference sequence). Trimming at V came to 7 bases and at J to 8 bases, leaving 19 bases not matched to a gene. Study conclusions and caveats: Most expanded thyroid clonotypes above 0.001 recurred in blood.

Patients between 18 and 65 years old had hyperthyroidism, newly diagnosed and lasting under 2 months. From under 12 ml of fresh peripheral blood, PBMCs were isolated. This clonotype was observed at least ten times. Its antigen is undetermined. RNA transcripts gave rise to amplified TCR beta CDR3 regions. TCR CDR3 regions were first amplified by RT-PCR with HTBI primers. TCRdb called the multiplex PCR reads again in MiXCR, with one record for every CDR3 protein. Found here are approximately 600,000 distinct CDR3 sequences, around 13% of them singletons; the top ten hold around 5.4%. This chain uses TRBV20-1 with TRBJ2-1; 11 bases line up with TRBD2. Sequencing was carried out using blood. This TCR was recovered from a woman younger than 45 with Graves' hyperthyroidism that later progressed to Graves' ophthalmopathy. CDR3 in DNA: TGCAGTGTTACGGGACTAGCGGATCCCCAAGTTGTCGATGAGCAGTTCTTC. Translating it yields CSVTGLADPQVVDEQFF.